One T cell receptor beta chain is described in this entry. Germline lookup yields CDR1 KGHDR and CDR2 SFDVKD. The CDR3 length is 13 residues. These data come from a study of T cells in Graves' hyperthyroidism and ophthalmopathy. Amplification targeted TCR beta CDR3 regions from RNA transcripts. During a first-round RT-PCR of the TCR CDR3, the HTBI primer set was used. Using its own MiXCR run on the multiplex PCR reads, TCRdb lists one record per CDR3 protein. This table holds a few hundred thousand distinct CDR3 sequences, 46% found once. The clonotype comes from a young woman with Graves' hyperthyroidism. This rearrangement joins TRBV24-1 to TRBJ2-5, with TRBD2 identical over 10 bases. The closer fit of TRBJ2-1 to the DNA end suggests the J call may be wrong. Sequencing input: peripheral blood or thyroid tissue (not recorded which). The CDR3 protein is CATEAGGYNEQFF. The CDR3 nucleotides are TGTGCCACCGAAGCGGGAGGGTACAATGAGCAGTTCTTC.